These T cell receptor beta chains were read from a single sample in a study of T cells in Graves' hyperthyroidism and ophthalmopathy. In TCRdb, the multiplex PCR reads were re-called with MiXCR into one record per CDR3 protein. The sample lists approximately 400,000 distinct CDR3 sequences, around a sixth occurring once. The sample taken for sequencing was blood. Source of these receptors: a woman under 30 with Graves' hyperthyroidism that later progressed to Graves' ophthalmopathy. Each CDR3 is given without its conserved first and last residue. Each record gives: D gene, J gene, V gene, CDR3 length, CDR3 protein. A D gene is named only where the DNA matches it firmly.

d_gene: .; j_gene: .; v_gene: TRBV14; len: 13; CDR3aa: ASSQDRPELNEQF
d_gene: .; j_gene: TRBJ1-4; v_gene: TRBV6-2/TRBV6-3; len: 12; CDR3aa: ASSYPGLREKLF
d_gene: .; j_gene: TRBJ1-2; v_gene: TRBV5-1; len: 13; CDR3aa: ASSLGGSVNYGYT
d_gene: TRBD2; j_gene: TRBJ2-2; v_gene: TRBV12-3/TRBV12-4; len: 13; CDR3aa: ASSFDSGSPGELF
d_gene: .; j_gene: TRBJ2-5; v_gene: TRBV6-5; len: 11; CDR3aa: ASSYPGRETQY
d_gene: .; j_gene: TRBJ2-1; v_gene: TRBV18; len: 13; CDR3aa: ASSPQGGSNNEQF
d_gene: .; j_gene: TRBJ2-7; v_gene: TRBV11-2; len: 12; CDR3aa: ASSLFRTTQPQY
d_gene: .; j_gene: TRBJ2-3; v_gene: TRBV5-1; len: 13; CDR3aa: ASSLDRAVPDTQY
d_gene: .; j_gene: TRBJ2-3; v_gene: TRBV7-2; len: 12; CDR3aa: ASSLGRGTDTQY
d_gene: .; j_gene: TRBJ2-1; v_gene: TRBV7-2; len: 12; CDR3aa: ASSLVTGYNEQF
d_gene: .; j_gene: TRBJ1-6; v_gene: TRBV10-1; len: 13; CDR3aa: AHWVGGPYNSPLH
d_gene: .; j_gene: TRBJ2-3; v_gene: TRBV28; len: 13; CDR3aa: ASTLPTHNTDTQY
d_gene: TRBD2; j_gene: TRBJ2-7; v_gene: TRBV20-1; len: 14; CDR3aa: SARARTSAVVHEQY
d_gene: .; j_gene: TRBJ2-1; v_gene: TRBV20-1; len: 12; CDR3aa: SAPLAPSYNEQF
d_gene: .; j_gene: TRBJ2-7; v_gene: TRBV7-2; len: 12; CDR3aa: ASSLAPITYEQY
d_gene: TRBD2; j_gene: TRBJ2-4; v_gene: TRBV28; len: 14; CDR3aa: ASSLGRGGPKNIQY
d_gene: .; j_gene: TRBJ1-1; v_gene: TRBV27; len: 12; CDR3aa: ASSTNRVNTEAF
d_gene: .; j_gene: TRBJ2-7; v_gene: TRBV28; len: 10; CDR3aa: ASSLTTYEQY
d_gene: TRBD1; j_gene: TRBJ1-6; v_gene: TRBV6-1; len: 16; CDR3aa: ASSPRDRGLPVHKPLH
d_gene: TRBD2; j_gene: TRBJ2-3; v_gene: TRBV7-2; len: 15; CDR3aa: ASSPRPSGRASGTQY
d_gene: .; j_gene: TRBJ1-4; v_gene: TRBV6-1; len: 12; CDR3aa: ASRSRATNEKLF
d_gene: .; j_gene: TRBJ2-3; v_gene: TRBV18; len: 13; CDR3aa: ASSLQDSSTDTQY
d_gene: TRBD2; j_gene: TRBJ2-7; v_gene: TRBV2; len: 12; CDR3aa: ASSAGLAGDEQY
d_gene: .; j_gene: TRBJ1-4; v_gene: TRBV5-1; len: 13; CDR3aa: ASSSLGGRGEKLF
d_gene: .; j_gene: TRBJ1-1; v_gene: TRBV12-3/TRBV12-4; len: 12; CDR3aa: ASRGGLLGAEAF
d_gene: .; j_gene: TRBJ1-5; v_gene: TRBV20-1; len: 13; CDR3aa: SARARTWGNQPQH
d_gene: .; j_gene: TRBJ2-7; v_gene: TRBV6-5; len: 10; CDR3aa: ASSYISNEQY
d_gene: TRBD1; j_gene: TRBJ1-1; v_gene: TRBV7-9; len: 13; CDR3aa: ASSSQQGLNTEAF
d_gene: .; j_gene: TRBJ2-1; v_gene: TRBV7-6; len: 11; CDR3aa: ASSRGGGNEQF
d_gene: .; j_gene: TRBJ2-7; v_gene: TRBV10-1; len: 12; CDR3aa: ASKAGRRAYEQY
d_gene: .; j_gene: TRBJ1-5; v_gene: TRBV12-3/TRBV12-4; len: 12; CDR3aa: ASSPQGMAQPQH
d_gene: .; j_gene: TRBJ2-2; v_gene: TRBV12-3/TRBV12-4; len: 13; CDR3aa: ASSLVTVNTGELF
d_gene: .; j_gene: TRBJ2-5; v_gene: TRBV7-2; len: 11; CDR3aa: ASSFGGWETQY
d_gene: .; j_gene: TRBJ1-4; v_gene: TRBV4-2; len: 14; CDR3aa: ASSRAMTATNEKLF
d_gene: TRBD1; j_gene: TRBJ1-2; v_gene: TRBV4-2; len: 15; CDR3aa: ASSHKLVQGPPYGYT
d_gene: .; j_gene: TRBJ2-1; v_gene: TRBV28; len: 13; CDR3aa: ASSLSPETGAVQF
d_gene: TRBD1; j_gene: TRBJ1-2; v_gene: TRBV28; len: 12; CDR3aa: ASRWTGMAYGYT
d_gene: .; j_gene: TRBJ2-7; v_gene: TRBV4-3; len: 11; CDR3aa: ASSQEGGREQY
d_gene: .; j_gene: TRBJ1-4; v_gene: TRBV5-4; len: 12; CDR3aa: ASSFRDGNEKLF
d_gene: TRBD1; j_gene: TRBJ2-1; v_gene: TRBV28; len: 17; CDR3aa: ASSFPPHGTGATYNEQF
d_gene: .; j_gene: TRBJ2-5; v_gene: TRBV2; len: 9; CDR3aa: ASSPGTPRY
d_gene: .; j_gene: TRBJ1-3; v_gene: TRBV2; len: 11; CDR3aa: ASSYATGNTIY
d_gene: TRBD2; j_gene: TRBJ2-1; v_gene: TRBV15; len: 10; CDR3aa: ATGGGNNEQF
d_gene: .; j_gene: TRBJ2-7; v_gene: TRBV12-3/TRBV12-4; len: 11; CDR3aa: ASSSDKSYEQY
d_gene: TRBD2; j_gene: TRBJ2-1; v_gene: TRBV7-2; len: 13; CDR3aa: ASSAGLAGENEQF
d_gene: .; j_gene: TRBJ2-7; v_gene: TRBV7-2; len: 12; CDR3aa: ASSLEVHSYEQY
d_gene: TRBD2; j_gene: TRBJ2-1; v_gene: TRBV24-1; len: 16; CDR3aa: ATSDPTLKAGGGNEQF
d_gene: .; j_gene: TRBJ2-2; v_gene: TRBV10-3; len: 14; CDR3aa: AISEQVAVNTGELF
d_gene: .; j_gene: TRBJ1-1; v_gene: TRBV20-1; len: 10; CDR3aa: SEGTPTGEAF
d_gene: .; j_gene: TRBJ1-1; v_gene: TRBV24-1; len: 10; CDR3aa: ATSDLRGRAF
d_gene: .; j_gene: TRBJ2-6; v_gene: TRBV30; len: 13; CDR3aa: AWSGFSSGANVLT
d_gene: .; j_gene: TRBJ1-1; v_gene: TRBV2; len: 9; CDR3aa: ASDVGTEAF